One T cell receptor beta chain is described in this entry. Its target antigen remains unknown. No per-base quality is available; no much larger clone lies one base away. The donors were healthy, HIV-negative adults who had no recently reported acute infections or vaccinations. All donors were Caucasian adults living in Nashville, Tennessee, USA. CD4+ T cells were enriched through magnetic negative selection, after which naive cells were positively selected on CD45RA and the remaining negative fraction served as the memory subset. Blood was collected by leukapheresis, and PBMCs were isolated by Ficoll-Histopaque density gradient centrifugation and then cryopreserved in liquid nitrogen vapor phase. Analytical flow cytometry was used to check the purity and quantity of each magnetically sorted T cell population. From each sorted fraction, genomic DNA was isolated and quantified by UV absorbance on a Nanodrop 2000c.

This entry is derived from a study of shared clonotypes between healthy human individuals (dated by TCRdb to the early 2020s). Turning to the overall study: A few men and two women, aged 18 to 49 years, made up the cohort. For each donor, CD4 naive and CD4 memory were each run on three plates, CD8 naive on two plates, and CD8 memory on one plate. Each donor's leukapheresis produced roughly between roughly 0.85 and 10 billion PBMCs. Different laboratories and diverse techniques were used to prepare libraries and sequence TCR repertoires, to increase sequencing depth and limit assay-specific biases. Blood TCR repertoires of four to six healthy adults were deeply sequenced to estimate repertoire size and the extent of clonotype sharing between individuals. The investigation overall reported the following: Sampling was limited to blood, and TCR repertoires in tissue likely differ from TCR repertoires in blood. Pairwise subsampling indicated that sequencing depth was expected to affect the degree of clonotype sharing among donors. Because the study included a small number of donors, the genetic and exposure-history diversity represented was limited. Compared with non-shared clonotypes, the clonotypes found in all four sorted-subset donors had higher generation probabilities. Across a handful of donors, around 5% of naive CD4, 3% to 3.5% of naive CD8, 2.3% of memory CD4, and approximately 0.42% of memory CD8 clonotypes were shared. Incomplete sequencing was indicated by rarefaction of sorted-subset datasets, despite the large sequencing depth. Naive subsets generally had larger estimated clonotype richness than memory subsets did.

Sequences LNHDA (CDR1) and SQIVND (CDR2) are obtained from the germline V gene (reference sequence). Its CDR3 holds 17 amino acids, cysteine through phenylalanine. Of the read, only the CDR3 DNA is kept; its 51 bases are in frame from base 1. Trimming removed 4 bases from V and 0 bases from J; the gene matches leave 3 bases unexplained. Using the deep immunoSEQ assay, TCR CDR3 regions were amplified from genomic DNA by multiplex PCR. Extracted genomic DNA from each cell subset was distributed evenly across all wells of several immunoSEQ 96-well plates, and each plate was treated as a replicate. For sorted subsets, approximately 210 ng genomic DNA, equal to tens of thousands of T cell genomes, was loaded into each replicate PCR. The purified libraries were quantified using a Qubit 3.0 fluorometer, sized with a Bioanalyzer 2100, and then quantified again using the KAPA Library Quantification kit. Each immunoSEQ 96-well plate was sequenced on its own single-read 150-cycle Illumina NextSeq 550 flow cell. The paper's processing steps were these. Because the immunoSEQ output held only junctional sequences and lacked quality scores, the filtering could not match the filtering applied to full-length reads. Sequences were annotated with PyIR, a Python wrapper for IgBLAST v1.9, using IMGT germline references to assign V/J genes and CDR3. Any read was removed if the V/J assignment was weak (E-value above 1e-6), the CDR3 was missing, or the read contained stop codons, out-of-frame junctions, or ambiguous translated residues. V3J clonotypes were defined as sequences sharing the same inferred V gene, J gene, and CDR3 amino acid sequence. Percentage overlap between repertoires was computed as shared unique clonotypes divided by the size of the smaller repertoire. Repertoire richness was assessed with RTK rarefaction, the Chao1 estimator, and Recon v2.1 estimates of unobserved clonotypes. OLGA was used to compute generation probabilities for all TCRbeta clonotypes that the gDNA method yielded from a few donors. The immuneACCESS repertoire file appears here via TCRdb, limited to in-frame rearrangements. These files lack a portion of the clones; in checked studies, under half of the deficit traces to unresolved V genes, and the cause of the others is not known. V and J calls and clone size come straight from that table; D and trimming were deduced from the DNA. This sample holds over a million clones; around 74% were observed only once. The top ten clonotypes cover about 1.5% of the sample.

Sequenced material: memory CD4+ T cells sorted from blood. The label giving this sample's cell subset or site can be read as: CD45RA-negative fraction. Rearrangement joined TRBV19 to TRBJ2-2; 12 of the junction bases match TRBD2. This clonotype was obtained from a young man in good health. The DNA sequence is TGTGCCAGTAGTAAGCTAGCGGGAGGGACGAACACCGGGGAGCTGTTTTTT. Its protein reads: CASSKLAGGTNTGELFF.